The 6 T cell receptor beta chains below come from one sample, sequenced in a study of blood T cell repertoires in COVID-19. This table comes from immunoSEQ multiplex PCR, and its TCRdb copy is limited to in-frame clones, with some not included. The data contain over 250,000 clones, 80% to 95% of them singletons. The sample was PBMCs or T cells enriched from blood (not recorded which). The receptor set was obtained from a woman under 40 who had recovered from COVID-19.

The rearrangement uses TRBV10-1 and TRBJ2-1; D is perhaps TRBD1 (5 bases). Germline V gene lookup returns CDR1 WNHNN and CDR2 SYGVQD (reference sequence). The CDR3 spans 17 residues. The V end was cut by 4 bases, the J end by 0 bases, with 16 bases between. CDR3 nucleotides: TGCGCCAGCAGTGCCTCTGGACATCTTAGCTCCTACAATGAGCAGTTCTTC. Its translation: CASSASGHLSSYNEQFF.

This sequence joins TRBV9 and TRBJ2-5; D is perhaps TRBD1 (6 bases). This CDR3 spans 16 amino acids. Germline CDR1 reads SGDLS; CDR2 reads YYNGEE. Trimming removed 0 bases from V and 3 bases from J, with 15 bases in between. CDR3: CASSVAPLGGEETQYF. In nucleotides, the CDR3 is TGTGCCAGCAGCGTAGCCCCTTTAGGGGGAGAAGAGACCCAGTACTTC. The full variable domain, with the rest looked up from reference TRBV9 and TRBJ2-5, is DSGVTQTPKHLITATGQRVTLRCSPRSGDLSVYWYQQSLDQGLQFLIQYYNGEERAKGNILERFSAQQFPDLHSELNLSSLELGDSALYFCASSVAPLGGEETQYFGPGTRLLVL.

The chain combines TRBV11-2 with TRBJ1-6; maybe TRBD1 (6 bases). This CDR3 spans 16 amino acids. Germline CDR1 SGHAT, CDR2 FQNNGV. The V gene lost 4 bases and the J gene lost 3 bases, with 13 bases spanning the gap. Here the CDR3 reads CASSSRQEFYNSPLHF. The CDR3 bases are TGTGCCAGCAGCTCGAGACAGGAGTTCTATAATTCACCCCTCCACTTT.

The chain links TRBV18 to TRBJ2-1; no reliable D call. V was trimmed by 6 bases and J by 8 bases, leaving 14 bases between them. The CDR3 runs 13 residues. CDR1 and CDR2 (germline): KGHSH, LQKENI. The CDR3 reads CASSLPHADEQFF. As DNA, the CDR3 is TGTGCCAGCTCCCTTCCGCATGCGGATGAGCAGTTCTTC.

The chain recombines TRBV6-6 with TRBJ2-7, with 7 bases identical to TRBD1. Germline trimming cut 6 bases from V and 5 bases from J; bases unmatched to any gene: 4. Per the germline V gene, CDR1 is MNHNY and CDR2 is SVGAGI (reference sequence). The CDR3 contains 12 residues. CDR3 in amino acids: CASSPTGDEQYF. In nucleotides, the CDR3 is TGTGCCAGCAGCCCCACAGGGGACGAGCAGTACTTC.

This chain uses TRBV6-5 with TRBJ2-7; TRBD1 might be the D (6 bases). V lost 6 bases and J lost 0, with 15 bases in between. Germline CDR1 and CDR2: MNHEY and SVGAGI. CDR3 length: 15 residues. CDR3 protein: CASRISRGPSYEQYF. Written as DNA, the CDR3 is TGTGCCAGCAGAATATCCAGGGGACCCTCCTACGAGCAGTACTTC.